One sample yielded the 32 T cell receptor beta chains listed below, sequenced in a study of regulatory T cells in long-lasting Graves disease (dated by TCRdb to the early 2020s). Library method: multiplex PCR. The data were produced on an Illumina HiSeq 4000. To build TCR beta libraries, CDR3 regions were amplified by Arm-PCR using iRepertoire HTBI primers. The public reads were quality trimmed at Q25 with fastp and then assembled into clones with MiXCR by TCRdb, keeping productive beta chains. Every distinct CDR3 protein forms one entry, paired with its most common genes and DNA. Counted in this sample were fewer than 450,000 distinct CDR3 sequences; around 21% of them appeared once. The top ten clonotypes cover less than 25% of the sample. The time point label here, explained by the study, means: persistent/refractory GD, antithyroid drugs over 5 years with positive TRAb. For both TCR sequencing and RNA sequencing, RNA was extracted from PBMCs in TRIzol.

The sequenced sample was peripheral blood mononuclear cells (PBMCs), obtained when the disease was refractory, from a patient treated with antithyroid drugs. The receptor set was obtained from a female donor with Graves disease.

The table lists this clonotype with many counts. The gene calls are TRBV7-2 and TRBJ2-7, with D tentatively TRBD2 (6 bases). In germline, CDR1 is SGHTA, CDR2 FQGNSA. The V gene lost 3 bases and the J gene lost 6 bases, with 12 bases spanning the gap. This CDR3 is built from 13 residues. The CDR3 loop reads CASSLGGGFEQYF. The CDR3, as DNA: TGTGCCAGCAGCTTGGGAGGAGGGTTCGAGCAGTACTTC.

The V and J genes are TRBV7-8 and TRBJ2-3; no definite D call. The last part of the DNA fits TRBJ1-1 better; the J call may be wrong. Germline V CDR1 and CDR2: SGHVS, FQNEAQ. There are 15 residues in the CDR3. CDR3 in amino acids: CASSLDGGPRTEAFF. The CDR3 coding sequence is TGTGCCAGCAGCTTAGACGGAGGACCCAGGACTGAAGCTTTCTTT.

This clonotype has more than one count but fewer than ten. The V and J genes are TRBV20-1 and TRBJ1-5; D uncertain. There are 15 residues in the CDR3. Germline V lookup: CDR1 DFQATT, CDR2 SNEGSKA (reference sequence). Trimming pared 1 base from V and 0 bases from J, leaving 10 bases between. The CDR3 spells CSARASGDSNQPQHF. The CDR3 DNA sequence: TGCAGTGCTAGAGCCTCCGGTGATAGCAATCAGCCCCAGCATTTT.

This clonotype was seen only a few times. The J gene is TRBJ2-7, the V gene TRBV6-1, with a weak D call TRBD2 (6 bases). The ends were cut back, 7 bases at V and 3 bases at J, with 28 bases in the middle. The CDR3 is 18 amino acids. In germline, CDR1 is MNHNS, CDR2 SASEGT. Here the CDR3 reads CASITGMGGTLYLYEQYF. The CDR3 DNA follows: TGTGCCAGCATTACCGGCATGGGAGGAACTCTATATCTCTACGAGCAGTACTTC.

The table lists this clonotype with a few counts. The chain's CDR3 is CASSVLAGGLNTGELFF. The CDR3 DNA sequence: TGTGCCAGCAGTGTTCTAGCGGGAGGTTTGAACACCGGGGAGCTGTTTTTT. This chain links TRBV27 with TRBJ2-2; 11 nucleotides line up with TRBD2. This CDR3 spans 17 amino acids. The J segment lost 1 base and the V segment lost 5 bases, leaving 6 bases of the junction unmatched. The germline V gene has CDR1 MNHEY and CDR2 SMNVEV (reference sequence).

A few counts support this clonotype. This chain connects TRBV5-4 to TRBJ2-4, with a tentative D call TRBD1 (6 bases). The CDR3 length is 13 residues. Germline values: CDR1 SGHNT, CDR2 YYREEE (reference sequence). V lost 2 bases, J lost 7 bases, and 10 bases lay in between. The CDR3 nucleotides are TGTGCCAGCAGCTTATCAGGGGTGAACATTCAGTACTTC. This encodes CASSLSGVNIQYF.

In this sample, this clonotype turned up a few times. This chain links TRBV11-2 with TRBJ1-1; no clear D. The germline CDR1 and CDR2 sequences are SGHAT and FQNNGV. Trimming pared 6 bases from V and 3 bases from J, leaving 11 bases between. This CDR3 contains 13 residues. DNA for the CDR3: TGTGCCAGCAGTCCCCTCCGGGACACTGAAGCTTTCTTT. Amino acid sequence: CASSPLRDTEAFF.

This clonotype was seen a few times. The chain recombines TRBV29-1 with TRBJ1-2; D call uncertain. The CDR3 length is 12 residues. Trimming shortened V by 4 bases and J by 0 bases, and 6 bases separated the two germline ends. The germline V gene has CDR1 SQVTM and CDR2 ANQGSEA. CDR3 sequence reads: CSVGSANYGYTF. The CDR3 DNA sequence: TGCAGCGTTGGTTCCGCTAACTATGGCTACACCTTC.

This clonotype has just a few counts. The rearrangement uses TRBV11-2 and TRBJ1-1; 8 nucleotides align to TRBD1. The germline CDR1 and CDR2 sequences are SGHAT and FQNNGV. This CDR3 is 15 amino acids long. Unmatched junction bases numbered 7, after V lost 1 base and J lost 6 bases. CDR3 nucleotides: TGTGCCAGCAGCTTAGTTGGACAGGGAGGTCCTGAAGCTTTCTTT. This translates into CASSLVGQGGPEAFF.

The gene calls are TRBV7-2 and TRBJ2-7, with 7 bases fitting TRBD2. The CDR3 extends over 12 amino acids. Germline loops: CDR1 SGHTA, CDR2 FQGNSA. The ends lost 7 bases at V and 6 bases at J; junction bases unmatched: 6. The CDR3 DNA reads TGTGCCAGCACCCCAGGGAGGGGCGAGCAGTACTTC. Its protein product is CASTPGRGEQYF.

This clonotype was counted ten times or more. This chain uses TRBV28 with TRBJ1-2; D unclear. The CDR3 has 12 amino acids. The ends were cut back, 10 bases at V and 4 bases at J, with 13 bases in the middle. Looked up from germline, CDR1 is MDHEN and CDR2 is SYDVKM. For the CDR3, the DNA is TGTGCCACCACCAGCGGGAGCTATGGCTACACCTTC. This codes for CATTSGSYGYTF.

The CDR3 here is CASSQMTNEKLFF. CDR3 nucleotide sequence: TGCGCCAGCAGCCAGATGACTAATGAAAAACTGTTTTTT. The chain recombines TRBV5-1 with TRBJ1-4; no firm D call. This CDR3 has 13 residues. Germline CDR1 is SGHRS and CDR2 is YFSETQ. The V end was cut by 4 bases, the J end by 2 bases, with 6 bases between.

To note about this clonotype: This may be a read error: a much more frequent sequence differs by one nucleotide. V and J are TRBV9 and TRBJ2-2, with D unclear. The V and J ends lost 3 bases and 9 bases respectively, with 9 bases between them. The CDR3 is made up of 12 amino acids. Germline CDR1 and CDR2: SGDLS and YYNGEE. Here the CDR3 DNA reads TGTGCCAGCAGCGATCTGGGAAGGGAGCTGTTTTTT. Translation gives CASSDLGRELFF.

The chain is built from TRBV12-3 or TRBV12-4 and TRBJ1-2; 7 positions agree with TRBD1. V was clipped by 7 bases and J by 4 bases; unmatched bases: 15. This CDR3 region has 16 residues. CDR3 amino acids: CASTSEGTALGYGYTF. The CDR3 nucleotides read TGTGCCAGCACCTCAGAGGGGACAGCATTAGGCTATGGCTACACCTTC.

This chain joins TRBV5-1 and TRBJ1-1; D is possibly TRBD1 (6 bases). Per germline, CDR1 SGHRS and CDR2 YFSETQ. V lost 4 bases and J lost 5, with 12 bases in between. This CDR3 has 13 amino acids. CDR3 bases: TGCGCCAGCAGCGTGACCAGGGGAACTGAAGCTTTCTTT. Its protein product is CASSVTRGTEAFF.

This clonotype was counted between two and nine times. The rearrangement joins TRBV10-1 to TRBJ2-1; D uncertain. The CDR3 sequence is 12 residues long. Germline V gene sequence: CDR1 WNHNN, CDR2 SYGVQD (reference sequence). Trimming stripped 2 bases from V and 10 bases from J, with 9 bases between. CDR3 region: CASSEPAGEQFF. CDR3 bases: TGCGCCAGCAGTGAGCCCGCCGGGGAGCAGTTCTTC.

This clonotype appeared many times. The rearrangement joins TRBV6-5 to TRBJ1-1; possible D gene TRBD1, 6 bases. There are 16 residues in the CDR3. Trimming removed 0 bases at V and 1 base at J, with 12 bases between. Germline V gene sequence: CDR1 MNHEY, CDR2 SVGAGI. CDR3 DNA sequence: TGTGCCAGCAGTTACTCGACCGGGACACCGAACACTGAAGCTTTCTTT. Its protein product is CASSYSTGTPNTEAFF.

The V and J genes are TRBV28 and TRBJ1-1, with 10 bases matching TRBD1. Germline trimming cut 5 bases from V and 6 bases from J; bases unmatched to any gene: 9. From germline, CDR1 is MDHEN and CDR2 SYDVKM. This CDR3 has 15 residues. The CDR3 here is CASSPWTGGQAEAFF. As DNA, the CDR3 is TGTGCCAGCAGTCCGTGGACAGGGGGTCAGGCTGAAGCTTTCTTT.

The CDR3 reads CASTGGKISNQPQHF. CDR3 DNA: TGTGCCAGTACTGGGGGGAAAATAAGCAATCAGCCCCAGCATTTT. This chain connects TRBV19 to TRBJ1-5; D possibly corresponds to TRBD1 (5 bases). The CDR3 sequence is 15 residues long. Trimming shortened V by 7 bases and J by 1 base, and 14 bases separated the two germline ends. CDR1 and CDR2 from the germline V gene are LNHDA and SQIVND (reference sequence). Using reference TRBV19 and TRBJ1-5 for the parts outside the CDR3, the full variable domain is DGGITQSPKYLFRKEGQNVTLSCEQNLNHDAMYWYRQDPGQGLRLIYYSQIVNDFQKGDIAEGYSVSREKKESFPLTVTSAQKNPTAFYLCASTGGKISNQPQHFGDGTRLSIL.

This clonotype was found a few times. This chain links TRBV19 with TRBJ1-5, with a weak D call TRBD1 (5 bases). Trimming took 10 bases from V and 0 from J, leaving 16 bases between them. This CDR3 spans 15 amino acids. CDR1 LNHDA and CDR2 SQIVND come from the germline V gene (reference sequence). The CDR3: CATTRDPYSNQPQHF. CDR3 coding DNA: TGTGCCACGACCCGGGACCCCTATAGCAATCAGCCCCAGCATTTT.

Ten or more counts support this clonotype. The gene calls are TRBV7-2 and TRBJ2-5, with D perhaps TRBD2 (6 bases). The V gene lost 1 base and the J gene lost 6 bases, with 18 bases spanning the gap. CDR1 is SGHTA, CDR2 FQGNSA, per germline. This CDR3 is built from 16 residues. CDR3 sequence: CASSLESGAGGKTQYF. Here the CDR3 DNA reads TGTGCCAGCAGCTTAGAGTCCGGGGCTGGCGGGAAGACCCAGTACTTC.

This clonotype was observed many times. The chain's CDR3 is CASSFPMHEVTGELFF. CDR3 in DNA: TGTGCCAGCAGTTTCCCCATGCATGAGGTTACCGGGGAGCTGTTTTTT. The V and J genes are TRBV28 and TRBJ2-2; D not resolved. Between the trimmed V and J ends, which lost 3 bases and 5 bases, there was a span of 16 bases. Germline CDR1 reads MDHEN; CDR2 reads SYDVKM. The CDR3 extends over 16 amino acids.

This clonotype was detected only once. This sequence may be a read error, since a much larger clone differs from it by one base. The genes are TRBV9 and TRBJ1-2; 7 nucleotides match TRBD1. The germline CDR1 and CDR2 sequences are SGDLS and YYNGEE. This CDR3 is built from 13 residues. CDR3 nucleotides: TGTGCCAACAGCGGGGGGACAGCGAATGGCTACACCTTC. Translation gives CANSGGTANGYTF.

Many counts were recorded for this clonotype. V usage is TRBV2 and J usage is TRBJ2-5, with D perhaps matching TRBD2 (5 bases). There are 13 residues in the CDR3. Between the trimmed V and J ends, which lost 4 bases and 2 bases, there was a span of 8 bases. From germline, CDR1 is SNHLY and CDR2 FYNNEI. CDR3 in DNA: TGTGCCAGCAGTGTAGAGGGTCAAGAGACCCAGTACTTC. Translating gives CASSVEGQETQYF. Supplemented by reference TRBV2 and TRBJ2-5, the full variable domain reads EPEVTQTPSHQVTQMGQEVILRCVPISNHLYFYWYRQILGQKVEFLVSFYNNEISEKSEIFDDQFSVERPDGSNFTLKIRSTKLEDSAMYFCASSVEGQETQYFGPGTRLLVL.

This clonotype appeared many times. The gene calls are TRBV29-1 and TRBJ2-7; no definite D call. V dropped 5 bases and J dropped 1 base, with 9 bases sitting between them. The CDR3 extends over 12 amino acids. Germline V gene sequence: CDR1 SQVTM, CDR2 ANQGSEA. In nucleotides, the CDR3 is TGCAGCGTTTACAGCCGGTCCTACGAGCAGTACTTC. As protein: CSVYSRSYEQYF.

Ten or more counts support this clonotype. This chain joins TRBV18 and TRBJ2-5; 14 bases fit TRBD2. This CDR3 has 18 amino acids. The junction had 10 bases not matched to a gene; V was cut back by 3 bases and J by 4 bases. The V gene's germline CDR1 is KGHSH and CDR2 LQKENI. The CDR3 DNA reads TGTGCCAGCTCACCTTCATCCGGACTAGCGGGAGGTCGAGAGACCCAGTACTTC. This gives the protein CASSPSSGLAGGRETQYF.

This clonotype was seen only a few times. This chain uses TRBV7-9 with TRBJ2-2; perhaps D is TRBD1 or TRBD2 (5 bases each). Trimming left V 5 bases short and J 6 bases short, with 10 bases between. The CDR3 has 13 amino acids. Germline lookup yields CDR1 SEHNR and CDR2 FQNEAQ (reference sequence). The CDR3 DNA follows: TGTGCCAGCAGCCCCGAGGGGTCCGGGGAGCTGTTTTTT. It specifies CASSPEGSGELFF.

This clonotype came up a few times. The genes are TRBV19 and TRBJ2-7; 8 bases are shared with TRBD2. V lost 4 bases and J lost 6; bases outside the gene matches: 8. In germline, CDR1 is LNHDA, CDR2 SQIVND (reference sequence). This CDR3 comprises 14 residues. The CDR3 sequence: CASSTGLGGSEQYF. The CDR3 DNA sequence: TGTGCCAGTAGTACGGGACTAGGAGGAAGCGAGCAGTACTTC.

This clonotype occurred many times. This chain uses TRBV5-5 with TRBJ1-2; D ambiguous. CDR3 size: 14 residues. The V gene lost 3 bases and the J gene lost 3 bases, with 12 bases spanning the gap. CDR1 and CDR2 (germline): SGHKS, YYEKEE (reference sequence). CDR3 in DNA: TGTGCCAGCAGCTCCGGAGGAAAAGACTATGGCTACACCTTC. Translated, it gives CASSSGGKDYGYTF.

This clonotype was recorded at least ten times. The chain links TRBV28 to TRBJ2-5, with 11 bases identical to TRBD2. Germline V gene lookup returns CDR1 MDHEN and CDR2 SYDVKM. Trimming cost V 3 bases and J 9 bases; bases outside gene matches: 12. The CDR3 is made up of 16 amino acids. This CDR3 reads CASSFDNSGRGSPQYF. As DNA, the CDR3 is TGTGCCAGCAGTTTCGACAATAGCGGGAGGGGGAGTCCCCAGTACTTC.

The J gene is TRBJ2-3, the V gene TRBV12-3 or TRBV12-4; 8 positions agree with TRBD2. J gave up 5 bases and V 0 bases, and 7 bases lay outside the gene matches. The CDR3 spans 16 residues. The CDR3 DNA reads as TGTGCCAGCAGTTTAGCCGGCGGGAGGAATGGAGATACGCAGTATTTT. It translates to CASSLAGGRNGDTQYF.

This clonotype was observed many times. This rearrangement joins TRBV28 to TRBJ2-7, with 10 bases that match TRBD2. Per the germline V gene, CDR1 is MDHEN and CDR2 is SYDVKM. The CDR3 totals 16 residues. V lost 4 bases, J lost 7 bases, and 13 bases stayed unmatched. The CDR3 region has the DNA TGTGCCAGCAGTTCCTCAGCGGGAGGGCCGTTAATTGAGCAGTACTTC. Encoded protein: CASSSSAGGPLIEQYF.